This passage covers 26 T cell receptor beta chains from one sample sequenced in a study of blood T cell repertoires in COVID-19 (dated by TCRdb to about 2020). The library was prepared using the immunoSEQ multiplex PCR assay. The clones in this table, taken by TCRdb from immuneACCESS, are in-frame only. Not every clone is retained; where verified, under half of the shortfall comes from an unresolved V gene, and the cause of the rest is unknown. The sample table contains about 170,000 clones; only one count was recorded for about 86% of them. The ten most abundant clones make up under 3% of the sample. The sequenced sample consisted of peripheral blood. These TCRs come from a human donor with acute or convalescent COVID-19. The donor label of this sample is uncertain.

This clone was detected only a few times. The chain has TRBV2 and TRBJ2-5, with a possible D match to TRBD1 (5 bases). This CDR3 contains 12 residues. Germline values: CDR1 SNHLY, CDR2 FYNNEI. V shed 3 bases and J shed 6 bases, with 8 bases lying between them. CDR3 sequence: CASSEGLQTQYF. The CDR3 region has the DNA TGTGCCAGCAGTGAGGGGCTCCAGACCCAGTACTTC.

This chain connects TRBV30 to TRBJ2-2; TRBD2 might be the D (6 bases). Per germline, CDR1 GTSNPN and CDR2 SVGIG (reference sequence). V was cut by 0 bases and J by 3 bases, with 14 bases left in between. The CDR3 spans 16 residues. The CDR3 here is CAWSVTGTEYTGELFF. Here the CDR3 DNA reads TGTGCCTGGAGTGTGACCGGGACTGAATACACCGGGGAGCTGTTTTTT. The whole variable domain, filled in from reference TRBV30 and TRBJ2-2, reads SQTIHQWPATLVQPVGSPLSLECTVEGTSNPNLYWYRQAAGRGLQLLFYSVGIGQISSEVPQNLSASRPQDRQFILSSKKLLLSDSGFYLCAWSVTGTEYTGELFFGEGSRLTVL.

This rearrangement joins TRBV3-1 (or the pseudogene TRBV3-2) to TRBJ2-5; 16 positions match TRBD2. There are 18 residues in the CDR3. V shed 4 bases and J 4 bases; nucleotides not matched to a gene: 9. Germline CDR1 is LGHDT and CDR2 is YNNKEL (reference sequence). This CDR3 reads CASSPVRGLAGGSETQYF. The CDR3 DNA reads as TGTGCCAGCAGCCCGGTTCGGGGACTAGCGGGAGGGTCAGAGACCCAGTACTTC.

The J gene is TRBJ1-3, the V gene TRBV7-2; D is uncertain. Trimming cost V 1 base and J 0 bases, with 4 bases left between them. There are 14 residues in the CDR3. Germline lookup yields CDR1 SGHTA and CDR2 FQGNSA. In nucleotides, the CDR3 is TGTGCCAGCAGCTTAGACAGCTCTGGAAACACCATATATTTT. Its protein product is CASSLDSSGNTIYF. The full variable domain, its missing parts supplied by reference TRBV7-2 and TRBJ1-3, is GAGVSQSPSNKVTEKGKDVELRCDPISGHTALYWYRQSLGQGLEFLIYFQGNSAPDKSGLPSDRFSAERTGGSVSTLTIQRTQQEDSAVYLCASSLDSSGNTIYFGEGSWLTVV.

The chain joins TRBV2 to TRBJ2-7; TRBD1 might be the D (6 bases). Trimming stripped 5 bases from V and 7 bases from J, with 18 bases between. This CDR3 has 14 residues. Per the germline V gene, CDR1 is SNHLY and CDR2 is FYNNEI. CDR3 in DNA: TGTGCCAGCAGTCCGACAGGTACGGGTGGGGAGCAGTACTTC. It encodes CASSPTGTGGEQYF.

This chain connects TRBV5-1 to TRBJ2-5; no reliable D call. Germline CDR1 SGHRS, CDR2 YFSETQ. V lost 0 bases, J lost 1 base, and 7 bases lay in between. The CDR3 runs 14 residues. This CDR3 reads CASSLVVAQETQYF. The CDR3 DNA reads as TGCGCCAGCAGCTTGGTGGTAGCCCAAGAGACCCAGTACTTC. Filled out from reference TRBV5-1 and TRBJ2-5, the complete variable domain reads KAGVTQTPRYLIKTRGQQVTLSCSPISGHRSVSWYQQTPGQGLQFLFEYFSETQRNKGNFPGRFSGRQFSNSRSEMNVSTLELGDSALYLCASSLVVAQETQYFGPGTRLLVL.

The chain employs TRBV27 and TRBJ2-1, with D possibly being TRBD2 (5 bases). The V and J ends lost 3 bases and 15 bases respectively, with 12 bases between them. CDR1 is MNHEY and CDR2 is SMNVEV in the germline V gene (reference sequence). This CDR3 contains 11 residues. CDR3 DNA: TGTGCCAGCAGTTTGTTTAGCGTGTGGTTCTTC. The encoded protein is CASSLFSVWFF.

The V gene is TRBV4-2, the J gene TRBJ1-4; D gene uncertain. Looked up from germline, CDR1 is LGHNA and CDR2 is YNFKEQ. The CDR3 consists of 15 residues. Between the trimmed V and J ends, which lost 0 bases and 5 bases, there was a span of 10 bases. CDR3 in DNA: TGTGCCAGCAGCCAAGAAGGGTCGGGAAATGAAAAACTGTTTTTT. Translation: CASSQEGSGNEKLFF.

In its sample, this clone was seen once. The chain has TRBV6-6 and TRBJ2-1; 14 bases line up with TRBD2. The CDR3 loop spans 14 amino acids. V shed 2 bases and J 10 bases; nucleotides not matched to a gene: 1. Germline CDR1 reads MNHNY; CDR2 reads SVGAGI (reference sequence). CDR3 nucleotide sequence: TGTGCCAGCAGTTACCGGACTAGCGGGGGGGAGCAGTTCTTC. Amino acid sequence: CASSYRTSGGEQFF.

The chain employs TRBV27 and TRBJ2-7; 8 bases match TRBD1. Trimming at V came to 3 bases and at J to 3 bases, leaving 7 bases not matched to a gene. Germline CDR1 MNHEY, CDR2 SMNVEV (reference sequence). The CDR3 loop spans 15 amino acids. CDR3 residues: CASSLGPGGLYEQYF. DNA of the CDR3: TGTGCCAGCAGTTTGGGCCCAGGGGGCCTCTACGAGCAGTACTTC.

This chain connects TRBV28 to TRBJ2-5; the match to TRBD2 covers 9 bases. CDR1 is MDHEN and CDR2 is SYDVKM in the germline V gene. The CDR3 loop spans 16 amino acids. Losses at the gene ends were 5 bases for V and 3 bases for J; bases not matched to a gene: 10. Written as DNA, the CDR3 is TGTGCCAGCAGTGGGCGGGAGGGGAGGGTTAAAGAGACCCAGTACTTC. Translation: CASSGREGRVKETQYF.

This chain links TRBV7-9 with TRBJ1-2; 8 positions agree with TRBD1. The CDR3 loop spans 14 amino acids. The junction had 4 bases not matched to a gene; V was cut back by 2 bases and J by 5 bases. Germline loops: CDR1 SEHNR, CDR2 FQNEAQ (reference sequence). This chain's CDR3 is CASSLPGQAYGYTF. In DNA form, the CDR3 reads TGTGCCAGCAGCTTACCGGGACAGGCTTATGGCTACACCTTC. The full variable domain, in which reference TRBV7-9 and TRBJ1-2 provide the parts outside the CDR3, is DTGVSQNPRHKITKRGQNVTFRCDPISEHNRLYWYRQTLGQGPEFLTYFQNEAQLEKSRLLSDRFSAERPKGSFSTLEIQRTEQGDSAMYLCASSLPGQAYGYTFGSGTRLTVV.

CDR3 loop: CASAGTAVGTDTQYF. CDR3 DNA sequence: TGTGCCTCCGCGGGTACAGCGGTGGGCACAGATACGCAGTATTTT. The V call is TRBV7-3, the J call TRBJ2-3; D is perhaps TRBD2 (5 bases). The V gene lost 11 bases and the J gene lost 1 base, with 19 bases spanning the gap. CDR1 is SGHTA, CDR2 FQGTGA, per germline. The CDR3 loop spans 15 amino acids.

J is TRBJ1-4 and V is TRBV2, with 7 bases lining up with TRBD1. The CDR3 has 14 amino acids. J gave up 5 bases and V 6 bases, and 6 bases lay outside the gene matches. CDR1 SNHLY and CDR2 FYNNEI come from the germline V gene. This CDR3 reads CASRRDSWNEKLFF. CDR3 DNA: TGTGCCAGCAGGCGGGACAGCTGGAATGAAAAACTGTTTTTT.

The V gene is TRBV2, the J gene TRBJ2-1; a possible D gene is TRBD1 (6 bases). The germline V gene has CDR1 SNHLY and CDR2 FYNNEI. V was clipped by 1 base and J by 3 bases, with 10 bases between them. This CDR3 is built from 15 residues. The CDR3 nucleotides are TGTGCCAGCAGTGAAGAGCTCAGGGGCTACAATGAGCAGTTCTTC. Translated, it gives CASSEELRGYNEQFF.

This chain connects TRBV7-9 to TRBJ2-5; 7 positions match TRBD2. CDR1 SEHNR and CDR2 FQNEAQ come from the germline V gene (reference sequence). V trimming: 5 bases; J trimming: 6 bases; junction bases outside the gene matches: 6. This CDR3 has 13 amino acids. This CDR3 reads CASSLSGGKTQYF. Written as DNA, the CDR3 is TGTGCCAGCAGCCTTTCGGGGGGAAAGACCCAGTACTTC.

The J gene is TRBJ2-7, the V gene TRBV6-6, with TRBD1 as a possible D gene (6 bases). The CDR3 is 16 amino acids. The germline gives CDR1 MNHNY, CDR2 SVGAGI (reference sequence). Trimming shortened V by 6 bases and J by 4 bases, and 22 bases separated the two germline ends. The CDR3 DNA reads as TGTGCCAGCAGAAAGAACTGGGACAATCCGACGTACGAGCAGTACTTC. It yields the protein CASRKNWDNPTYEQYF.

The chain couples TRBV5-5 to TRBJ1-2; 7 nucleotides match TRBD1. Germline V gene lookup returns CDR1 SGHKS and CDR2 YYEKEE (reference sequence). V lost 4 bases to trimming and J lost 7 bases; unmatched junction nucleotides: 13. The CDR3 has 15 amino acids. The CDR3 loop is CASSPLGGEGFGYTF. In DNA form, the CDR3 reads TGTGCCAGCAGCCCCCTAGGGGGCGAGGGGTTTGGCTACACCTTC.

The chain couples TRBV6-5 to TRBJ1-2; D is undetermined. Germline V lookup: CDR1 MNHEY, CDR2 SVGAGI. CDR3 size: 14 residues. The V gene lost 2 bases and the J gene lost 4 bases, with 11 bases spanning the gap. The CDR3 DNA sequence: TGTGCCAGCAGTTACGGAGAGTCGACCTATGGCTACACCTTC. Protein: CASSYGESTYGYTF.

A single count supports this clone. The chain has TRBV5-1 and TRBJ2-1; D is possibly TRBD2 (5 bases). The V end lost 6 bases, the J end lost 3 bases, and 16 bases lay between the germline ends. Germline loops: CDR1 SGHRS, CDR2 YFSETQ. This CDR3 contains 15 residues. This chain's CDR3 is CASTDLDSSYNEQFF. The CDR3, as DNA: TGCGCCAGCACTGATTTGGACTCCAGCTACAATGAGCAGTTCTTC.

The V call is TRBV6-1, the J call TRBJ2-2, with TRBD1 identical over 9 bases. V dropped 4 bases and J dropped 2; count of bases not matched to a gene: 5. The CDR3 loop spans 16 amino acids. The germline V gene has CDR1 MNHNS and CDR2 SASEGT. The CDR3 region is CASSGGGQGNTGELFF. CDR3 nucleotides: TGTGCCAGCAGTGGGGGGGGACAGGGTAACACCGGGGAGCTGTTTTTT.

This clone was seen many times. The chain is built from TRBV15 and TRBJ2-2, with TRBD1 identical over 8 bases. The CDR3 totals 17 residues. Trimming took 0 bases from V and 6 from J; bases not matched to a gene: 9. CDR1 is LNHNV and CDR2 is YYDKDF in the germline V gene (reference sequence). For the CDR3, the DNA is TGTGCCACCAGCAGAGATTTCGACAGGGGAAGCTCCGGGGAGCTGTTTTTT. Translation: CATSRDFDRGSSGELFF.

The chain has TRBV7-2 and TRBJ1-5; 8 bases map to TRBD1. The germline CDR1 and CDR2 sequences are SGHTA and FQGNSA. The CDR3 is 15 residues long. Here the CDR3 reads CAARGQSYSNQPQHF. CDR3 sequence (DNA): TGTGCGGCCAGGGGGCAGTCCTATAGCAATCAGCCCCAGCATTTT.

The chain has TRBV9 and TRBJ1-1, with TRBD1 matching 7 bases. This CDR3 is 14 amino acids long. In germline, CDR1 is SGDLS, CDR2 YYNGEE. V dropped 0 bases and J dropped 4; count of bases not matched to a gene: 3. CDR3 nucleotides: TGTGCCAGCAGCGTAGTTCCAGGGGGCACTGAAGCTTTCTTT. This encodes CASSVVPGGTEAFF.

The CDR3 DNA is TGTGCCAGCAGTGAATCGCGTTTGGCGGCCTACGAGCAGTACTTC. Its protein is CASSESRLAAYEQYF. V and J are TRBV6-1 and TRBJ2-7; D is unresolved. This CDR3 is 15 amino acids long. The V gene lost 2 bases and the J gene lost 2 bases, with 13 bases spanning the gap. CDR1 is MNHNS and CDR2 is SASEGT in the germline V gene.

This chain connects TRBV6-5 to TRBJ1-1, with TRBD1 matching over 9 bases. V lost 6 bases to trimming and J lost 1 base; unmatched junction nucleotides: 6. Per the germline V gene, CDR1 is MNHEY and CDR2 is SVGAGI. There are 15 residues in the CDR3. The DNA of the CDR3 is TGTGCCAGCAGGCGGGACAGGGTGGAGAACACTGAAGCTTTCTTT. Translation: CASRRDRVENTEAFF.